Below are 21 T cell receptor beta chains sequenced from a single sample in a study of T cell responses to AZD1222 COVID-19 vaccine. Produced via immunoSEQ multiplex PCR; TCRdb's table is partial and in-frame only. The repertoire holds around 140,000 clones, with roughly 92% as singletons. This material consisted of peripheral blood, taken 28 days after the second AZD1222 dose. These receptors were obtained from an adult who received the AZD1222 COVID-19 vaccine.

The J gene is TRBJ1-5, the V gene TRBV5-6, with D perhaps matching TRBD1 (6 bases). This CDR3 has 17 amino acids. Germline CDR1 SGHDT, CDR2 YYEEEE. V dropped 2 bases and J dropped 2 bases, with 17 bases sitting between them. The CDR3 protein is CASSFGGPGAGNQPQHF. For the CDR3, the DNA is TGTGCCAGCAGCTTTGGTGGCCCAGGGGCAGGCAATCAGCCCCAGCATTTT.

The chain joins TRBV7-8 to TRBJ2-2; possible D gene TRBD2, 7 bases. The CDR3 runs 13 residues. Germline CDR1 SGHVS, CDR2 FQNEAQ. The ends were cut back, 5 bases at V and 6 bases at J, with 10 bases in the middle. CDR3 nucleotide sequence: TGTGCCAGCAGCCCGCGGGGGCCCGGGGAGCTGTTTTTT. Residues: CASSPRGPGELFF.

The chain has TRBV5-5 and TRBJ2-5; D unclear. Germline V gives CDR1 SGHKS, CDR2 YYEKEE (reference sequence). Trimming shortened V by 1 base and J by 4 bases, and 8 bases separated the two germline ends. The CDR3 spans 13 residues. The CDR3 loop reads CASSLLVPETQYF. As DNA, the CDR3 is TGTGCCAGCAGCTTGCTAGTACCAGAGACCCAGTACTTC.

The chain links TRBV7-9 to TRBJ1-1; D unresolved. Germline loops: CDR1 SEHNR, CDR2 FQNEAQ (reference sequence). This CDR3 has 12 amino acids. The ends were cut back, 3 bases at V and 2 bases at J, with 4 bases in the middle. This CDR3 is CASSLTNTEAFF. CDR3 DNA sequence: TGTGCCAGCAGCTTGACAAACACTGAAGCTTTCTTT.

This rearrangement joins TRBV5-4 to TRBJ1-2; tentatively, D is TRBD1 (5 bases). V was cut by 3 bases and J by 4 bases, with 19 bases left in between. In germline, CDR1 is SGHNT, CDR2 YYREEE (reference sequence). CDR3 length equals 16 residues. The CDR3 DNA is TGTGCCAGCAGCTGGGACGGGACTCACGCGACCTATGGCTACACCTTC. Its translation: CASSWDGTHATYGYTF.

The table lists this clone with a count of one. The chain recombines TRBV5-1 with TRBJ1-1; 8 bases line up with TRBD1. This CDR3 has 11 residues. The junction had 5 bases not matched to a gene; V was cut back by 5 bases and J by 11 bases. Germline values: CDR1 SGHRS, CDR2 YFSETQ. The CDR3 protein is CASRQGQDAFF. The CDR3, as DNA: TGCGCCAGCAGACAGGGACAGGATGCTTTCTTT.

The chain recombines TRBV12-5 with TRBJ1-1; 9 positions match TRBD1. The CDR3 consists of 15 residues. J gave up 0 bases and V 6 bases, and 5 bases lay outside the gene matches. Germline CDR1 and CDR2: LGHNT and FRNRAP. CDR3 sequence: CASGGTGTVNTEAFF. The CDR3 DNA reads as TGTGCTAGTGGCGGGACAGGGACTGTGAACACTGAAGCTTTCTTT. Together with reference TRBV12-5 and TRBJ1-1, the CDR3 gives the full variable domain: DARVTQTPRHKVTEMGQEVTMRCQPILGHNTVFWYRQTMMQGLELLAYFRNRAPLDDSGMPKDRFSAEMPDATLATLKIQPSEPRDSAVYFCASGGTGTVNTEAFFGQGTRLTVV.

The rearrangement uses TRBV28 and TRBJ1-2, with D hard to call. V dropped 3 bases and J dropped 6 bases, with 14 bases sitting between them. The CDR3 is 14 residues long. The germline V gene encodes CDR1 MDHEN and CDR2 SYDVKM. CDR3 region: CASSFQAQRDGYTF. DNA of the CDR3: TGTGCCAGCAGTTTTCAGGCTCAGAGGGATGGCTACACCTTC.

This clone came up once. The CDR3 is CASSEGIEQFF. The CDR3 DNA sequence: TGTGCCAGCAGTGAGGGGATCGAGCAGTTCTTC. The chain is built from TRBV25-1 and TRBJ2-1, with D unresolved. Germline loops: CDR1 MGHDK, CDR2 SYGVNS. The CDR3 sequence is 11 residues long. The germline V and J ends were trimmed by 3 bases and 10 bases, with 7 bases remaining between them.

This chain uses TRBV7-9 with TRBJ2-7; tentative D call: TRBD2 (6 bases). Trimming shortened V by 4 bases and J by 3 bases, and 13 bases separated the two germline ends. This CDR3 comprises 14 residues. Per the germline V gene, CDR1 is SEHNR and CDR2 is FQNEAQ (reference sequence). The CDR3 nucleotides read TGTGCCAGCAGCTATGGGACTGGGATCTACGAGCAGTACTTC. As protein: CASSYGTGIYEQYF.

V usage is TRBV27 and J usage is TRBJ1-2; D call uncertain. The CDR3 is 16 residues long. Trimming left V 3 bases short and J 2 bases short, with 16 bases between. Germline V lookup: CDR1 MNHEY, CDR2 SMNVEV (reference sequence). CDR3 loop: CASSFLPPAGNYGYTF. As DNA, the CDR3 is TGTGCCAGCAGTTTCCTCCCCCCGGCAGGCAACTATGGCTACACCTTC.

The chain uses TRBV5-6 and TRBJ1-2, with 7 positions matching TRBD1. Germline V gene lookup returns CDR1 SGHDT and CDR2 YYEEEE. CDR3 length: 13 amino acids. Unmatched junction bases numbered 7, after V lost 5 bases and J lost 6 bases. In nucleotides, the CDR3 is TGTGCCAGCAGGATGCGGGACAGCCATGGCTACACCTTC. It translates to CASRMRDSHGYTF. The full variable domain, its missing parts supplied by reference TRBV5-6 and TRBJ1-2, is DAGVTQSPTHLIKTRGQQVTLRCSPKSGHDTVSWYQQALGQGPQFIFQYYEEEERQRGNFPDRFSGHQFPNYSSELNVNALLLGDSALYLCASRMRDSHGYTFGSGTRLTVV.

The chain has TRBV28 and TRBJ1-6; weak D call: TRBD1 (6 bases). Germline V lookup: CDR1 MDHEN, CDR2 SYDVKM. Trimming took off 1 base at V and 10 bases at J, with 14 bases between the two ends. The CDR3 has 15 amino acids. The CDR3 DNA reads as TGTGCCAGCAGTTTATATAGGGGGGGGGAGTCACCCCTCCACTTT. Amino acids: CASSLYRGGESPLHF.

V and J are TRBV7-2 and TRBJ2-1; TRBD2 might be the D (7 bases). With 5 bases removed from V and 0 bases from J, the gap between germline ends came to 17 bases. Germline lookup yields CDR1 SGHTA and CDR2 FQGNSA. This CDR3 has 17 residues. The DNA of the CDR3 is TGTGCCAGCAGCCCCCGGGGGCGCGGGAGCTCCTACAATGAGCAGTTCTTC. Translation: CASSPRGRGSSYNEQFF.

This clone was seen once. This sequence joins TRBV28 and TRBJ2-3; the match to TRBD2 covers 9 bases. The CDR3 loop spans 16 amino acids. V was clipped by 4 bases and J by 1 base; unmatched bases: 6. Germline loops: CDR1 MDHEN, CDR2 SYDVKM. The CDR3 sequence is CASSSARLAGTDTQYF. CDR3 coding DNA: TGTGCCAGCAGTTCCGCCCGACTAGCGGGCACAGATACGCAGTATTTT.

The V call is TRBV28, the J call TRBJ1-2; 8 bases line up with TRBD1. Germline assignment: CDR1 MDHEN and CDR2 SYDVKM. The CDR3 covers 15 residues. The ends lost 6 bases at V and 4 bases at J; junction bases unmatched: 10. The CDR3 region has the DNA TGTGCCAGCAGACCCGGGACAGGATCACTCTATGGCTACACCTTC. It encodes CASRPGTGSLYGYTF.

This chain joins TRBV7-9 and TRBJ1-2; no definite D call. In germline, CDR1 is SEHNR, CDR2 FQNEAQ (reference sequence). This CDR3 has 15 residues. Trimming took off 1 base at V and 2 bases at J, with 11 bases between the two ends. CDR3 DNA: TGTGCCAGCAGCTTAGAACCTTTGGGGAACTATGGCTACACCTTC. Protein sequence: CASSLEPLGNYGYTF. The variable domain in full, with the rest retrieved from reference TRBV7-9 and TRBJ1-2, is DTGVSQNPRHKITKRGQNVTFRCDPISEHNRLYWYRQTLGQGPEFLTYFQNEAQLEKSRLLSDRFSAERPKGSFSTLEIQRTEQGDSAMYLCASSLEPLGNYGYTFGSGTRLTVV.

This clone was counted a few times. The chain is built from TRBV28 and TRBJ1-5; D is perhaps TRBD1 (5 bases). The CDR3 is 16 amino acids. The ends were cut back, 1 base at V and 3 bases at J, with 13 bases in the middle. Germline-derived CDR1 and CDR2 are MDHEN and SYDVKM. The chain's CDR3 is CASSLFARGSNQPQHF. The CDR3 coding sequence is TGTGCCAGCAGTTTATTCGCCCGGGGGTCCAATCAGCCCCAGCATTTT.

This chain links TRBV9 with TRBJ2-2; D not certain. Trimming cost V 0 bases and J 0 bases, with 15 bases left between them. This CDR3 contains 18 residues. Germline CDR1 reads SGDLS; CDR2 reads YYNGEE. CDR3 sequence: CASSVAPSRGPNTGELFF. The CDR3 DNA follows: TGTGCCAGCAGCGTAGCACCCAGCCGCGGACCGAACACCGGGGAGCTGTTTTTT.

The chain combines TRBV4-3 with TRBJ1-5; D remains unclear. Trimming pared 2 bases from V and 5 bases from J, leaving 10 bases between. The CDR3 totals 14 residues. Germline V gives CDR1 LGHNA, CDR2 YSLEER. CDR3 DNA: TGCGCCAGCAGCCAATCAGGCCAATATCAGCCCCAGCATTTT. This gives the protein CASSQSGQYQPQHF.

This chain connects TRBV5-6 to TRBJ1-5, with D possibly TRBD1 on 5 matching bases. Germline values: CDR1 SGHDT, CDR2 YYEEEE. V lost 3 bases and J lost 9, with 13 bases in between. The CDR3 has 13 amino acids. CDR3: CASSSSRVGPQHF. The CDR3 DNA follows: TGTGCCAGCAGCTCGTCCAGGGTAGGGCCCCAGCATTTT.